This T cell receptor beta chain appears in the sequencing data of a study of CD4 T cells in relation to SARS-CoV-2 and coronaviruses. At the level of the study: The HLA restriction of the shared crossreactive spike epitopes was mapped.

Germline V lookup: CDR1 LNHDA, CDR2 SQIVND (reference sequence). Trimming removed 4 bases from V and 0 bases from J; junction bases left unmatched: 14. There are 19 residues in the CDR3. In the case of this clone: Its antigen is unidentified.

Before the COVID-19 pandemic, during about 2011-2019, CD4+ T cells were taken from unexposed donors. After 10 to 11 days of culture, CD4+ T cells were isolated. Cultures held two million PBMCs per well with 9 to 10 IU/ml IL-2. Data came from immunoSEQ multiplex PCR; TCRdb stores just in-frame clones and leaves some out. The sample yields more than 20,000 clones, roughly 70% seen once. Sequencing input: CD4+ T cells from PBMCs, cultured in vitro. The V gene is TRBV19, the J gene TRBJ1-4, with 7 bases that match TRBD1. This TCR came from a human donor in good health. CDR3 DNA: TGTGCCAGTAGTACTTCCCGACAGGGCTATGCTCCAACTAATGAAAAACTGTTTTTT. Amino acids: CASSTSRQGYAPTNEKLFF.